What follows describes a single T cell receptor beta chain. Its antigen is as yet unknown. The entry originates in a study of persistence of HIV-infected CD4 T cells. Study-wide findings and caveats: TCRbeta richness was lower in CMV- and Gag-responding cells than in anti-CD3/anti-CD28-responding cells.

Trimming cost V 3 bases and J 2 bases, with 11 bases left between them. The germline gives CDR1 SQVTM, CDR2 ANQGSEA. This CDR3 has 14 residues. The immunoSEQ assay was version 4, run in survey mode. Method: immunoSEQ multiplex PCR; TCRdb's copy keeps in-frame clones and lacks some. The sample has 25,000 to 35,000 clones, roughly 75% seen once. Lysates of CMV-infected fibroblasts at approximately 9.4 ug/mL stimulated these cells. CD40L-negative CD69-negative CD45RO-high memory CD4+ T cells were sorted as populations depleted of antigen-responding cells. The input for sequencing was CD4+ T cells sorted from PBMCs after roughly 20-hour stimulation, taken from a patient who received antiretroviral therapy. The sequence was obtained from an adult woman with HIV who was CMV-seropositive. The rearrangement links TRBV29-1 to TRBJ1-3; D unresolved. The CDR3 is CSVETLYPGNTIYF. The CDR3 bases are TGCAGCGTTGAGACCCTATATCCTGGAAACACCATATATTTT.